The TCR beta chain described here comes from a study of OX40 agonist ivuxolimab in advanced cancers. For context, the study as a whole: Ivuxolimab was an agonistic, fully human IgG2 monoclonal antibody directed against OX40 (CD134), a costimulatory receptor. Intravenous ivuxolimab was administered to patients every 2 weeks at six dose levels: 0.01, 0.1, 0.3, 1.5, 3 and 10 mg/kg. Among the approximately 54 dose-escalation patients, approximately 20 had hepatocellular carcinoma, roughly 15 melanoma, 9 renal cell carcinoma and 9 head and neck cancer. The dose-escalation cohort was about 83% male with a mean age of 60 years, ranging from roughly 20 to 80. Patients were allowed to have had prior anti-PD-1, anti-PD-L1 or anti-CTLA-4 therapy, and roughly 40% of the dose-escalation patients had previously received checkpoint inhibitors. Partial responses occurred in three dose-escalation patients, of whom one had hepatocellular carcinoma and two had cutaneous melanoma. Peripheral TCRbeta sequencing was intended to test whether TCR sequence diversity was altered and clonal T-cell expansion was caused by ivuxolimab. The paper covers the monotherapy dose-escalation part of the phase I ivuxolimab trial, which included N ≈ 57 patients. Here is what the overall study found, with its caveats: The antigen specificity of the peripheral T cells that underwent clonal expansion was not determined. Low levels of normalized T-cell clonal expansion were also seen in some patients who did not respond. At doses of 0.1 to 3.0 mg/kg, clonal expansion of both CD4+ and CD8+ T cells in blood was seen between baseline and week 6. After ivuxolimab, more expanded clones were found on average in CD8+ T cells than in CD4+ T cells. In the 0.1-3.0 mg/kg groups, partial responders were among the patients with the lowest normalized peripheral clonal expansion, particularly in CD8+ T cells.

For sequencing of the TCRbeta CDR3 region, genomic DNA was extracted from the sorted cells. The immunoSEQ Assay was used for sequencing of TCRbeta CDR3 regions. Here the immuneACCESS table is served through TCRdb, limited to in-frame sequences with V and J called. Missing clones are a known gap in these copies; in checked studies unresolved V genes cover under half, and the rest lacks a known reason. The sample data list roughly 84,000 clones, and roughly 80% of these were observed just once. The top ten clonotypes cover about 4.9% of the sample. The CDR3 holds 18 amino acids from the cysteine to the phenylalanine. Kept here is only the CDR3 DNA, which spans 54 bases and is read in frame from base 1. The CDR1 and CDR2 encoded by the germline V gene (reference sequence) are SGHNT and YYREEE. V loses 4 bases at its end and J loses 1 base; junction bases beyond the gene matches: 13. Concerning this clone: No antigen is known for it. No base quality information exists; no much larger clone differs at one position.

Patients with a history of autoimmune disease or receiving systemic immunosuppression were excluded from the trial. Peripheral blood for TCR sequencing was collected from all dose cohorts at baseline, on cycle 4 day 1, and on cycle 7 day 1. The samples were drawn from a first-in-human, open-label, multicenter phase I dose-escalation trial of ivuxolimab. Adults with locally advanced or metastatic melanoma, renal cell carcinoma, hepatocellular carcinoma or head and neck squamous cell carcinoma were enrolled in the trial. Before TCR sequencing, CD4+ T cells and CD8+ T cells were sorted from peripheral blood as separate populations.

The specimen was CD4+ or CD8+ T cells sorted from blood, collected in a trial of the OX40 agonist ivuxolimab. The V gene is TRBV5-4 and the J gene is TRBJ1-3; TRBD1 agrees with 8 junctional bases. This sequence was found in an adult with an advanced solid tumor such as melanoma, head and neck, liver or kidney cancer. CDR3 loop: CASSPRSPRDRSGNTIYF. The DNA is as follows: TGTGCCAGCAGCCCGCGGTCGCCTCGGGACAGGTCTGGAAACACCATATATTTT.